This T cell receptor beta chain comes out of a study of cytomegalovirus exposure and HLA in healthy donors. Method: immunoSEQ multiplex PCR; TCRdb's copy keeps in-frame clones and lacks some. The sample yields 95,000 to 150,000 clones, more than 75% seen once. This clone has a handful of counts. Its antigen is still unknown. In germline, CDR1 is SGDLS, CDR2 YYNGEE. Trimming took 4 bases from V and 0 from J; bases not matched to a gene: 4. The CDR3 spans 14 residues. Study observations and caveats: It was 160 or so TCR beta chains that were listed as cytomegalovirus-associated.

The rearrangement uses TRBV9 and TRBJ2-7; 7 nucleotides align to TRBD1. This sequence was found in a woman aged 25 to 39 in good health and CMV-seronegative. The sequenced sample consisted of PBMCs. The CDR3 coding sequence is TGTGCCAGCAGCCCCGGACAGGCCTCCTACGAGCAGTACTTC. This translates into CASSPGQASYEQYF.